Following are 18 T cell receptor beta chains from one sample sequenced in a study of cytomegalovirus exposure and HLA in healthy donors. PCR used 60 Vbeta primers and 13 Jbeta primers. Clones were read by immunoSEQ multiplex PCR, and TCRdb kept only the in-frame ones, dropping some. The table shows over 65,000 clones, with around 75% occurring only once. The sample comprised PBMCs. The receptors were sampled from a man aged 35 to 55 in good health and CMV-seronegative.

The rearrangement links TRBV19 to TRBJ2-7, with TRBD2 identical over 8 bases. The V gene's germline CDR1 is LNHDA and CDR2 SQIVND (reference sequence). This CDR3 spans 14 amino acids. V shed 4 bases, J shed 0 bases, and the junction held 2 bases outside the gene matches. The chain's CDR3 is CASSTTSGSYEQYF. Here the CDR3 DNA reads TGTGCCAGTAGTACCACTAGCGGCTCCTACGAGCAGTACTTC.

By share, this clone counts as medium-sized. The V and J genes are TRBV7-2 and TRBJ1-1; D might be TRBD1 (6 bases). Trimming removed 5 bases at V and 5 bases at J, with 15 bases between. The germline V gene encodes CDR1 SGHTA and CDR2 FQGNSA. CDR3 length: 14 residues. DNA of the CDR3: TGTGCCAGCAGCCCCTCAGGGGCAGGGACTGAAGCTTTCTTT. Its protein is CASSPSGAGTEAFF.

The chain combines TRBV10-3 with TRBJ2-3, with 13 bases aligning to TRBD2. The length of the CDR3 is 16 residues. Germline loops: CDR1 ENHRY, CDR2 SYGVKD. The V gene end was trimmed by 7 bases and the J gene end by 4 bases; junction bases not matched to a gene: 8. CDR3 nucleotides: TGTGCCATCACCCCTGGACTAGCGGGAGACGCAGATACGCAGTATTTT. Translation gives CAITPGLAGDADTQYF.

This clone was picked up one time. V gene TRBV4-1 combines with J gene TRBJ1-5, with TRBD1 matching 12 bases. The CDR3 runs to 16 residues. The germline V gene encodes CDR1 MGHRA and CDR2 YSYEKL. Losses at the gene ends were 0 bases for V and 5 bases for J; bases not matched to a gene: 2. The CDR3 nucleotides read TGCGCCAGCAGCCAAGATGGGACAGGGGGCGATCAGCCCCAGCATTTT. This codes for CASSQDGTGGDQPQHF.

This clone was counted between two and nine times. The CDR3 here is CASSEDSPGANEKLFF. CDR3 DNA: TGTGCCAGCAGTGAAGACAGCCCGGGGGCTAATGAAAAACTGTTTTTT. This chain connects TRBV6-1 to TRBJ1-4; D is possibly TRBD1 (5 bases). This CDR3 has 16 amino acids. Per germline, CDR1 MNHNS and CDR2 SASEGT. Deletions cut 1 base from V and 3 bases from J, with 12 bases between.

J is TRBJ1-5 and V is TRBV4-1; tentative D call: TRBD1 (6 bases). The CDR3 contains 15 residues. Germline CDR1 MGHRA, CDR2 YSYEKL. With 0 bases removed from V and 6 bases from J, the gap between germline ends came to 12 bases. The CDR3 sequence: CASSQDWPGAQPQHF. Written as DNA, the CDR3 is TGCGCCAGCAGCCAAGATTGGCCAGGGGCTCAGCCCCAGCATTTT.

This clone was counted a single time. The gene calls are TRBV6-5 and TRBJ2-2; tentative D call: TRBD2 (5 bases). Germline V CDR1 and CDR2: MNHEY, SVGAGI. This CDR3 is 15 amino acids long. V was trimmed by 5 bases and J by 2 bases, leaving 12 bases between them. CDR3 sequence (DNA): TGTGCCAGCAGTAGGTCCCGGACTAACACCGGGGAGCTGTTTTTT. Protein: CASSRSRTNTGELFF.

Here the CDR3 reads CASSLSTANEKLFF. CDR3 bases: TGTGCCAGCAGCTTAAGCACAGCAAATGAAAAACTGTTTTTT. The genes are TRBV11-3 and TRBJ1-4, with D hard to call. This CDR3 region has 14 residues. Trimming cost V 2 bases and J 5 bases, with 9 bases left between them. Germline CDR1 and CDR2: SGHNT and YENEEA.

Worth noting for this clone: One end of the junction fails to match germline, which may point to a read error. The CDR3 sequence: CASTQARDRGRSTPYEQYF. CDR3 bases: TGCGCCAGCACCCAAGCTCGGGACAGGGGTCGTTCCACTCCCTACGAGCAGTACTTC. The chain joins TRBV4-1 to TRBJ2-7, with 10 bases aligning to TRBD1. The CDR3 consists of 19 residues. Germline values: CDR1 MGHRA, CDR2 YSYEKL.

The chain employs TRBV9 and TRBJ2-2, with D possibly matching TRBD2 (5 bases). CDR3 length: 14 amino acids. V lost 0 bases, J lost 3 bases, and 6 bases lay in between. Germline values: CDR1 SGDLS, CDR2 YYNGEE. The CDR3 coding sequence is TGTGCCAGCAGCGTAGCAGCGGACACCGGGGAGCTGTTTTTT. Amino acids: CASSVAADTGELFF.

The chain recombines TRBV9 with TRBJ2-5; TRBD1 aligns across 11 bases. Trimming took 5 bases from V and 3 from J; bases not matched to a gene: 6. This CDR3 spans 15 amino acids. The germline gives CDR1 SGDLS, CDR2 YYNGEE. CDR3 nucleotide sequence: TGTGCCAGCAGAACCGGGACAGGGGGAGAAGAGACCCAGTACTTC. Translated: CASRTGTGGEETQYF.

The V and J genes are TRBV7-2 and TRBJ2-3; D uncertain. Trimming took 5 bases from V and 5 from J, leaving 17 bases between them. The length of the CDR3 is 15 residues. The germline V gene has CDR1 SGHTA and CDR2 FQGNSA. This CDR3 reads CASSLLGQIVDTQYF. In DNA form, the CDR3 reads TGTGCCAGCAGCCTTCTTGGGCAGATTGTAGATACGCAGTATTTT.

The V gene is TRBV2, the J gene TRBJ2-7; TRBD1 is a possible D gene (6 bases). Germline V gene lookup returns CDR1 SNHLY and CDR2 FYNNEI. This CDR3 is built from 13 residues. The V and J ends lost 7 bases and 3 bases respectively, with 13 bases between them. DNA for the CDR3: TGTGCCAGCACCCGACCGGACAGCTACGAGCAGTACTTC. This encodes CASTRPDSYEQYF.

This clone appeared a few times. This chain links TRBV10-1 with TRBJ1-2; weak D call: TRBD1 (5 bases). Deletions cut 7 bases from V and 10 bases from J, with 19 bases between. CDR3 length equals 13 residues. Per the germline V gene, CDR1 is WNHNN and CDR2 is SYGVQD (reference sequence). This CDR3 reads CASNPQGSGVYTF. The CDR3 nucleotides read TGCGCCAGCAACCCGCAGGGAAGTGGGGTCTACACCTTC.

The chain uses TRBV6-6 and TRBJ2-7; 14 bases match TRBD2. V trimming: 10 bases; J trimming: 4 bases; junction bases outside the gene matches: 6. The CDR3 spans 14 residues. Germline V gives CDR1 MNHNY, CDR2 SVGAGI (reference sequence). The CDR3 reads CAIGGTSGGYEQYF. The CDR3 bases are TGTGCCATCGGGGGGACTAGCGGGGGATACGAGCAGTACTTC.

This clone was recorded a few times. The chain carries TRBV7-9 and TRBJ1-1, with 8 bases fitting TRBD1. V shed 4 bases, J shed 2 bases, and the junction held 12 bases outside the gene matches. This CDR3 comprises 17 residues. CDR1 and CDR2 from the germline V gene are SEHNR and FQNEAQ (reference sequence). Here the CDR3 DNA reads TGTGCCAGCAGCTCTCTTCACGGGACAGGAGTTAACACTGAAGCTTTCTTT. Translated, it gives CASSSLHGTGVNTEAFF.

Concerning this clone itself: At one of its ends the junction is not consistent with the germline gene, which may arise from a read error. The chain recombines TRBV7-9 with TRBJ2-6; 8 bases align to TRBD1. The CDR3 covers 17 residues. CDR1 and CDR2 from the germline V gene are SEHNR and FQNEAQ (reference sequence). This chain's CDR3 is CSSSNGQGGSGANVLTF. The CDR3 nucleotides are TGTTCCAGCAGCAACGGACAGGGCGGCTCTGGGGCCAACGTCCTGACTTTC.

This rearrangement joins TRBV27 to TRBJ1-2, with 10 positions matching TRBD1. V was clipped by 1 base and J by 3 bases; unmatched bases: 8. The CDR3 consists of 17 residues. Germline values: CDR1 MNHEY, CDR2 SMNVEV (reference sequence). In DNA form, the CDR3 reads TGTGCCAGCAGTTTATTCGGGACAGGGGTAAGGGACTATGGCTACACCTTC. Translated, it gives CASSLFGTGVRDYGYTF.